This TCR beta chain was sequenced in a study of CD8 T cells in ankylosing spondylitis. Points from the study as a whole: Within ankylosing spondylitis blood, a TCR beta motif made up of eight highly homologous variants appeared to be characteristic.

Making the TCR beta libraries involved quantitative 5'-RACE with molecular barcodes. TCRdb itself ran the 5' RACE reads through MiXCR, one entry per CDR3 protein. The data hold about 200,000 distinct CDR3 sequences, with about 26% observed a single time. Of note for this clonotype: The target antigen is unknown.

CDR1 is SGHTA and CDR2 is FQGNSA in the germline V gene. The V gene end was trimmed by 4 bases and the J gene end by 7 bases; junction bases not matched to a gene: 9. This CDR3 comprises 14 residues. Sequencing was done on a sample of blood, either unsorted or a sorted T cell fraction (not recorded which). J is TRBJ1-2 and V is TRBV7-2; 7 bases line up with TRBD1. The TCR was taken from a male donor with ankylosing spondylitis or in good health (not recorded which). The CDR3 region has the DNA TGTGCCAGCAGCTCCAGACAGGGAGCCCCTGGCTACACCTTC. It encodes CASSSRQGAPGYTF.